These 20 T cell receptor beta chains came from one sample sequenced in a study of molecular identifiers for immune sequencing clone quantification. TCRdb ran MiXCR on the PCR reads and lists one entry per CDR3 protein. Among about 640,000 distinct CDR3 sequences listed, 20% were seen once. Material for sequencing was naive CD8+ T cells from blood, with Jurkat cell RNA spiked in. Noted subset: FACS-sorted CD8+CD4-CCR7+CD45RA+ naive T cells. These receptors were taken from a human donor in good health. Some libraries in this study had Jurkat cell RNA spiked in.

This clonotype was found many times. The chain recombines TRBV20-1 with TRBJ2-1; 8 bases are shared with TRBD2. Germline values: CDR1 DFQATT, CDR2 SNEGSKA (reference sequence). The CDR3 extends over 14 amino acids. Germline trimming cut 5 bases from V and 8 bases from J; bases unmatched to any gene: 11. The CDR3 nucleotides read TGCAGTGCTCGCCCCGGGACTAGTGTCTATGAGCAGTTCTTC. It codes for CSARPGTSVYEQFF.

Ten or more counts support this clonotype. V and J are TRBV28 and TRBJ2-3; tentatively, D is TRBD2 (5 bases). V was clipped by 7 bases and J by 5 bases, with 22 bases between them. Germline V gives CDR1 MDHEN, CDR2 SYDVKM. There are 16 residues in the CDR3. This CDR3 is CASNGKGLLVGDTQYF. In DNA, the CDR3 is TGTGCCAGCAACGGGAAGGGCTTACTAGTAGGAGATACGCAGTATTTT.

The table lists this clonotype with many counts. The chain carries TRBV11-2 and TRBJ2-1; 8 bases line up with TRBD1. Germline CDR1 SGHAT, CDR2 FQNNGV. There are 10 residues in the CDR3. V was pared by 5 bases and J by 16 bases, with 4 bases of the junction left unmatched. The CDR3 DNA follows: TGTGCCAGCAGCCCGGACAGGGCTTTCTTC. Its translation is CASSPDRAFF.

This chain uses TRBV20-1 with TRBJ1-3, with D hard to call. Germline CDR1 is DFQATT and CDR2 is SNEGSKA (reference sequence). V dropped 5 bases and J dropped 0 bases, with 5 bases sitting between them. The CDR3 is made up of 12 amino acids. The CDR3 DNA is TGCAGTGCTGGGCTCTCTGGAAACACCATATATTTT. This encodes CSAGLSGNTIYF.

This clonotype has ten or more counts. This rearrangement joins TRBV7-6 to TRBJ2-7, with TRBD2 identical over 15 bases. The CDR3 spans 17 residues. V lost 2 bases and J lost 8; bases outside the gene matches: 10. Per the germline V gene, CDR1 is SGHVS and CDR2 is FNYEAQ. Written as DNA, the CDR3 is TGTGCCAGCAGCTTAAAAGGACTAGCGGGGGGGCTTGCTCAGCAGTACTTC. Translation: CASSLKGLAGGLAQQYF.

This clonotype came up many times. This chain uses TRBV6-5 with TRBJ2-1; tentatively, D is TRBD1 (6 bases). CDR3 length: 14 amino acids. Germline-derived CDR1 and CDR2 are MNHEY and SVGAGI. V lost 0 bases to trimming and J lost 5 bases, with 8 bases between them. CDR3 coding DNA: TGTGCCAGCAGTTACTCGAACAGGGACAATGAGCAGTTCTTC. This translates into CASSYSNRDNEQFF.

In its sample, this clonotype was seen a few times. A much bigger clone sits one base away, suggesting this may be a read error. The missing conserved phenylalanine or tryptophan at the end of this CDR3 makes a read error likely. The rearrangement links TRBV20-1 to TRBJ2-3, with TRBD1 as a possible D gene (6 bases). Germline lookup yields CDR1 DFQATT and CDR2 SNEGSKA (reference sequence). The CDR3 length is 15 residues. Trimming left V 3 bases short and J 2 bases short, with 15 bases between. The CDR3 spells CSARKTGFLTDTQYL. The CDR3 DNA reads TGCAGTGCTAGGAAGACAGGTTTTCTCACAGATACGCAGTATCTT.

This clonotype was recorded a few times. The V and J genes are TRBV12-3 or TRBV12-4 and TRBJ1-3; tentatively, D is TRBD1 (5 bases). This CDR3 has 16 amino acids. Trimming pared 6 bases from V and 7 bases from J, leaving 22 bases between. CDR3 DNA sequence: TGTGCCAGCAGCCCCACTTCGGGGGGGACCGGGAACACCATATATTTT. Residues: CASSPTSGGTGNTIYF.

With respect to this clonotype: It may be a read error: a sequence one base away is much more abundant. The chain recombines TRBV4-1 with TRBJ1-5; D remains ambiguous. CDR1 and CDR2 (germline): MGHRA, YSYEKL. The CDR3 has 16 amino acids. In DNA, the CDR3 is TGCGCCAGCAGCCAAGATAGAGGCATCTACGTTCAGCCCCAGCGTTTT. This translates into CASSQDRGIYVQPQRF.

This sequence joins TRBV7-9 and TRBJ2-5; TRBD2 matches 13 bases. The length of the CDR3 is 16 residues. The V and J ends lost 5 bases and 5 bases, in that order; junction bases with no gene match: 8. Germline CDR1 and CDR2: SEHNR and FQNEAQ (reference sequence). CDR3 bases: TGTGCCAGCAGCCACACTAGCGGGGGGGCCTGGGAGACCCAGTACTTC. Translating gives CASSHTSGGAWETQYF.

This clonotype showed up many times. This chain joins TRBV19 and TRBJ2-3; a possible D gene is TRBD2 (6 bases). V lost 10 bases and J 2 bases, leaving 13 bases between the germline ends. There are 13 residues in the CDR3. In germline, CDR1 is LNHDA, CDR2 SQIVND (reference sequence). The CDR3 loop is CATVGGITDTQYF. For the CDR3, the DNA is TGTGCCACCGTCGGGGGAATCACAGATACGCAGTATTTT.

This clonotype was counted ten times or more. CDR3 residues: CASSFTGVQETQYF. The CDR3 DNA reads as TGTGCCAGCAGTTTCACAGGGGTTCAAGAGACCCAGTACTTC. This chain joins TRBV12-3 or TRBV12-4 and TRBJ2-5, with TRBD1 identical over 7 bases. CDR3 length: 14 amino acids. The junction had 3 bases not matched to a gene; V was cut back by 3 bases and J by 2 bases.

This clonotype was recorded at least ten times. The rearrangement joins TRBV20-1 to TRBJ2-7, with D hard to call. The V end lost 6 bases, the J end lost 2 bases, and 20 bases lay between the germline ends. CDR1 is DFQATT and CDR2 is SNEGSKA in the germline V gene (reference sequence). The CDR3 covers 15 residues. CDR3 in DNA: TGCAGTGCAGAAGAGGCGGACCGTGCTGCCTACGAGCAGTACTTC. This sequence encodes CSAEEADRAAYEQYF.

This clonotype was seen at least ten times. The rearrangement uses TRBV4-3 and TRBJ1-5; the D gene is possibly TRBD1 (6 bases). The CDR3 spans 15 residues. Germline V gene data show CDR1 as LGHNA and CDR2 as YSLEER. Between the trimmed V and J ends, which lost 8 bases and 0 bases, there was a span of 14 bases. CDR3 sequence reads: CASEGDSVSNQPQHF. CDR3 DNA sequence: TGCGCCAGCGAGGGGGATTCTGTTAGCAATCAGCCCCAGCATTTT.

As concerns this clonotype: A much larger clone is a single base away; this may be a read error. V and J are TRBV30 and TRBJ1-1; tentatively, D is TRBD1 (5 bases). This CDR3 spans 12 amino acids. Per the germline V gene, CDR1 is GTSNPN and CDR2 is SVGIG (reference sequence). This CDR3 reads CAWTVGATEASF. The CDR3 DNA sequence: TGTGCCTGGACAGTAGGGGCCACTGAAGCTTCCTTT. The whole variable domain, filled in from reference TRBV30 and TRBJ1-1, reads SQTIHQWPATLVQPVGSPLSLECTVEGTSNPNLYWYRQAAGRGLQLLFYSVGIGQISSEVPQNLSASRPQDRQFILSSKKLLLSDSGFYLCAWTVGATEASFGQGTRLTVV.

This clonotype was observed many times. The rearrangement uses TRBV4-1 and TRBJ2-1; maybe TRBD2 (6 bases). Germline V CDR1 and CDR2: MGHRA, YSYEKL. V dropped 1 base and J dropped 9 bases, with 13 bases sitting between them. CDR3 length: 14 amino acids. The CDR3: CASSQGVSGSEQFF. The CDR3 region has the DNA TGCGCCAGCAGCCAAGGGGTTAGCGGTAGTGAGCAGTTCTTC.

This clonotype was found a few times. The chain couples TRBV6-1 to TRBJ2-1, with TRBD1 matching over 10 bases. This CDR3 contains 17 residues. Germline V gene data show CDR1 as MNHNS and CDR2 as SASEGT. V lost 4 bases to trimming and J lost 9 bases; unmatched junction nucleotides: 15. The CDR3 loop is CASSAFTAGTGEGEQFF. CDR3 nucleotides: TGTGCCAGCAGTGCTTTCACGGCGGGGACAGGGGAGGGTGAGCAGTTCTTC.

The chain has TRBV27 and TRBJ2-7; 7 bases fit TRBD1. This CDR3 comprises 13 residues. V trimming: 8 bases; J trimming: 3 bases; junction bases outside the gene matches: 7. CDR1 and CDR2 (germline): MNHEY, SMNVEV (reference sequence). DNA of the CDR3: TGTGCCAGCTCCGGGACAGTGTACTACGAGCAGTACTTC. Residues: CASSGTVYYEQYF.

This clonotype was detected many times. The genes are TRBV5-6 and TRBJ2-3; 8 bases line up with TRBD2. The V segment lost 4 bases and the J segment 3 bases; nucleotides outside the gene matches: 16. The germline V gene has CDR1 SGHDT and CDR2 YYEEEE. CDR3 length equals 18 residues. The CDR3 coding sequence is TGTGCCAGCAGCCTATGGTCTCAGCGGGAGTGGTTAACAGATACGCAGTATTTT. This sequence encodes CASSLWSQREWLTDTQYF.

This chain uses TRBV30 with TRBJ1-1; no clear D. The length of the CDR3 is 12 residues. Per germline, CDR1 GTSNPN and CDR2 SVGIG (reference sequence). V lost 4 bases, J lost 5 bases, and 11 bases lay in between. CDR3 sequence reads: CAWKRVETEAFF. Here the CDR3 DNA reads TGTGCCTGGAAAAGGGTAGAGACTGAAGCTTTCTTT.